The 27 T cell receptor beta chains given below trace back to one sample, sequenced in a study of cytomegalovirus exposure and HLA in healthy donors. This PCR relied on a set of 60 Vbeta primers and 13 Jbeta primers. Here immunoSEQ multiplex PCR was the method, and the copy in TCRdb shows in-frame clones only, minus some. This sample carries roughly 45,000 clones, with more than 1.5% going to the ten biggest clones. What was sequenced was PBMCs. The receptors come from a woman aged 25 to 39 in good health and CMV-seronegative.

The gene calls are TRBV6-5 and TRBJ2-7; a weak D match, TRBD1 (5 bases). The CDR3 is made up of 13 amino acids. V was trimmed by 10 bases and J by 0 bases, leaving 13 bases between them. Germline assignment: CDR1 MNHEY and CDR2 SVGAGI. The DNA for the CDR3 is TGTGCCACGAGACAGTCCGGCTCCTACGAGCAGTACTTC. Translation gives CATRQSGSYEQYF.

J is TRBJ1-1 and V is TRBV5-1, with D possibly matching TRBD1 (5 bases). This CDR3 has 14 residues. The V gene's germline CDR1 is SGHRS and CDR2 YFSETQ. V was trimmed by 6 bases and J by 0 bases, leaving 12 bases between them. CDR3 in amino acids: CASTVGGMNTEAFF. The DNA for the CDR3 is TGCGCCAGCACCGTCGGGGGTATGAACACTGAAGCTTTCTTT.

The CDR3 bases are TGTGCCAGCAGCGTAGACAGCCTCTCCTACAATGAGCAGTTCTTC. Its protein is CASSVDSLSYNEQFF. The rearrangement uses TRBV9 and TRBJ2-1; D gene ambiguous. V lost 0 bases to trimming and J lost 0 bases, with 7 bases between them. This CDR3 region has 15 residues. Germline lookup yields CDR1 SGDLS and CDR2 YYNGEE.

The rearrangement links TRBV7-9 to TRBJ2-4; TRBD1 aligns across 8 bases. Germline lookup yields CDR1 SEHNR and CDR2 FQNEAQ (reference sequence). This CDR3 is 16 amino acids long. Unmatched junction bases numbered 7, after V lost 6 bases and J lost 0 bases. The CDR3 bases are TGTGCCAGCAGTTATCAACAGGGGGTAGCCAAAAACATTCAGTACTTC. Protein: CASSYQQGVAKNIQYF.

The chain recombines TRBV7-9 with TRBJ2-7; D ambiguous. CDR1 and CDR2 from the germline V gene are SEHNR and FQNEAQ (reference sequence). The V end was cut by 3 bases, the J end by 2 bases, with 2 bases between. CDR3 length: 11 amino acids. CDR3 bases: TGTGCCAGCAGCTTTACCTACGAGCAGTACTTC. This translates into CASSFTYEQYF.

The genes are TRBV30 and TRBJ2-1; 11 bases align to TRBD2. The CDR3 has 17 amino acids. CDR1 and CDR2 from the germline V gene are GTSNPN and SVGIG (reference sequence). Unmatched junction bases numbered 4, after V lost 0 bases and J lost 0 bases. CDR3 loop: CAWSVGTSGYSYNEQFF. DNA of the CDR3: TGTGCCTGGAGTGTAGGGACTAGCGGATACTCCTACAATGAGCAGTTCTTC. The entire variable domain, with the rest obtained from reference TRBV30 and TRBJ2-1, is as follows: SQTIHQWPATLVQPVGSPLSLECTVEGTSNPNLYWYRQAAGRGLQLLFYSVGIGQISSEVPQNLSASRPQDRQFILSSKKLLLSDSGFYLCAWSVGTSGYSYNEQFFGPGTRLTVL.

J is TRBJ2-5 and V is TRBV7-2; the D gene is possibly TRBD1 (5 bases). The V gene lost 2 bases and the J gene lost 5 bases, with 12 bases spanning the gap. The CDR3 runs to 14 residues. Per germline, CDR1 SGHTA and CDR2 FQGNSA. CDR3 in amino acids: CASSLQGWAETQYF. The CDR3 nucleotides read TGTGCCAGCAGCTTACAGGGATGGGCGGAGACCCAGTACTTC.

The V call is TRBV6-5, the J call TRBJ1-5, with a weak D call TRBD1 (5 bases). The germline V gene encodes CDR1 MNHEY and CDR2 SVGAGI. The CDR3 is 14 residues long. Trimming left V 5 bases short and J 2 bases short, with 10 bases between. The CDR3 DNA reads as TGTGCCAGCAGTGTTTGGGGGGGCAATCAGCCCCAGCATTTT. This encodes CASSVWGGNQPQHF.

V is TRBV19 and J is TRBJ2-1; TRBD2 aligns across 11 bases. The CDR3 sequence is 15 residues long. Trimming cost V 4 bases and J 7 bases; bases outside gene matches: 6. Germline V gene sequence: CDR1 LNHDA, CDR2 SQIVND (reference sequence). This CDR3 is CASSTIAGGVNEQFF. DNA for the CDR3: TGTGCCAGTAGTACGATAGCGGGAGGGGTAAATGAGCAGTTCTTC.

The chain links TRBV30 to TRBJ2-7; D is undetermined. CDR1 is GTSNPN, CDR2 SVGIG, per germline (reference sequence). Trimming took 4 bases from V and 0 from J, leaving 7 bases between them. The CDR3 contains 12 residues. The CDR3 DNA reads as TGTGCCTGGACAGGAAACTCCTACGAGCAGTACTTC. This sequence encodes CAWTGNSYEQYF.

The V gene is TRBV27, the J gene TRBJ1-2; perhaps TRBD1 as D (6 bases). The CDR3 has 17 residues. Trimming cost V 4 bases and J 8 bases, with 26 bases left between them. CDR1 is MNHEY, CDR2 SMNVEV, per germline (reference sequence). This CDR3 reads CASSYKPLPQGRGGYTF. The CDR3 nucleotides are TGTGCCAGCAGTTACAAGCCTCTTCCCCAGGGGCGAGGAGGCTACACCTTC.

The chain combines TRBV19 with TRBJ2-2; D ambiguous. From germline, CDR1 is LNHDA and CDR2 SQIVND (reference sequence). The CDR3 sequence is 12 residues long. V was trimmed by 7 bases and J by 9 bases, leaving 12 bases between them. CDR3 loop: CASMVTSRELFF. The CDR3 DNA reads TGTGCCAGTATGGTGACTTCCAGGGAGCTGTTTTTT.

The V call is TRBV7-3, the J call TRBJ1-1; D is uncertain. Germline CDR1 SGHTA, CDR2 FQGTGA. V lost 5 bases and J 1 base, leaving 11 bases between the germline ends. The CDR3 consists of 14 residues. CDR3 protein: CASSPSGWNTEAFF. CDR3 nucleotide sequence: TGTGCCAGCAGCCCCTCGGGATGGAACACTGAAGCTTTCTTT.

This rearrangement joins TRBV5-8 to TRBJ1-4; weak D call: TRBD1 (5 bases). The CDR3 sequence is 15 residues long. The germline V gene has CDR1 SGHTS and CDR2 YDEGEE. V was trimmed by 1 base and J by 4 bases, leaving 11 bases between them. The CDR3 here is CASSLSGLGNEKLFF. The CDR3 region has the DNA TGTGCCAGCAGCTTGTCGGGACTGGGTAATGAAAAACTGTTTTTT.

V usage is TRBV7-9 and J usage is TRBJ1-5, with 7 bases matching TRBD1. The V and J ends lost 3 bases and 4 bases, in that order; junction bases with no gene match: 3. This CDR3 spans 14 amino acids. CDR1 SEHNR and CDR2 FQNEAQ come from the germline V gene (reference sequence). The CDR3 DNA follows: TGTGCCAGCAGCTTTGGGGGACAGAATCAGCCCCAGCATTTT. The encoded protein is CASSFGGQNQPQHF.

The chain links TRBV28 to TRBJ2-1, with 9 bases lining up with TRBD1. With 3 bases clipped from V and 10 bases from J, the junction kept 13 bases outside the gene matches. This CDR3 spans 16 amino acids. CDR1 is MDHEN, CDR2 SYDVKM, per germline. This CDR3 is CASSFYGTGSTREQFF. The CDR3 nucleotides read TGTGCCAGCAGTTTTTACGGGACAGGGTCTACACGGGAGCAGTTCTTC.

V gene TRBV6-5 combines with J gene TRBJ1-2; 8 positions match TRBD1. J was trimmed by 8 bases and V by 6 bases; bases with no gene match: 11. The germline CDR1 and CDR2 sequences are MNHEY and SVGAGI. The CDR3 totals 14 residues. The CDR3 DNA reads as TGTGCCAGCAGAACCTGGACAGGGAGGTGGGGCTACACCTTC. Amino acids: CASRTWTGRWGYTF.

CDR3 nucleotide sequence: TGTGCCAGCAGCTCCGGGACAGAGGGCGAGAACACTGAAGCTTTCTTT. Translated, it gives CASSSGTEGENTEAFF. The V and J genes are TRBV21-1 and TRBJ1-1; the table calls TRBD1, which could not be checked here. TRBV21-1 counts as a pseudogene. The CDR3 loop spans 16 amino acids.

This chain uses TRBV6-1 with TRBJ2-7; 10 bases are a match to TRBD1. Trimming removed 0 bases from V and 4 bases from J; junction bases left unmatched: 0. The CDR3 covers 14 residues. Per the germline V gene, CDR1 is MNHNS and CDR2 is SASEGT. The CDR3 here is CASSEADRGYEQYF. DNA of the CDR3: TGTGCCAGCAGTGAAGCGGACAGGGGGTACGAGCAGTACTTC.

The chain joins TRBV4-1 to TRBJ1-1, with TRBD1 identical over 7 bases. The V gene end was trimmed by 0 bases and the J gene end by 5 bases; junction bases not matched to a gene: 6. CDR3 length: 15 residues. Germline loops: CDR1 MGHRA, CDR2 YSYEKL. CDR3 amino acids: CASSQDFQGGTEAFF. CDR3 coding DNA: TGCGCCAGCAGCCAAGATTTCCAGGGGGGTACTGAAGCTTTCTTT.

The gene calls are TRBV5-4 and TRBJ2-6, with D unresolved. V shed 4 bases and J shed 1 base, with 9 bases lying between them. The germline CDR1 and CDR2 sequences are SGHNT and YYREEE (reference sequence). The CDR3 is made up of 15 amino acids. The CDR3 loop is CASSPRVSGANVLTF. Written as DNA, the CDR3 is TGTGCCAGCAGCCCCCGGGTATCTGGGGCCAACGTCCTGACTTTC.

The chain employs TRBV28 and TRBJ1-2; TRBD1 matches at 8 bases. The CDR3 runs to 14 residues. Germline assignment: CDR1 MDHEN and CDR2 SYDVKM. Trimming at V came to 5 bases and at J to 2 bases, leaving 4 bases not matched to a gene. The CDR3 spells CASSHQGANYGYTF. The CDR3 DNA reads TGTGCCAGCAGTCACCAGGGGGCGAACTATGGCTACACCTTC.

The V gene is TRBV10-3, the J gene TRBJ2-7, with 8 positions matching TRBD1. CDR3 size: 14 residues. CDR1 is ENHRY, CDR2 SYGVKD, per germline. The trim removed 6 bases at V and 5 bases at J, leaving 9 bases unmatched. As DNA, the CDR3 is TGTGCCATCAGCCTCGGACAGGGTGTTGACGAGCAGTACTTC. It yields the protein CAISLGQGVDEQYF.

The chain combines TRBV30 with TRBJ1-5, with D possibly TRBD1 on 5 matching bases. The CDR3 runs to 14 residues. V was cut by 5 bases and J by 4 bases, with 15 bases left in between. Germline V CDR1 and CDR2: GTSNPN, SVGIG (reference sequence). This CDR3 is CAWFSERGNQPQHF. DNA for the CDR3: TGTGCCTGGTTCAGTGAAAGGGGTAATCAGCCCCAGCATTTT.

This clone is labeled medium-sized based on frequency. J is TRBJ2-5 and V is TRBV6-5; TRBD2 matches 11 bases. The CDR3 contains 16 residues. Germline V gene data show CDR1 as MNHEY and CDR2 as SVGAGI. The V gene end was trimmed by 0 bases and the J gene end by 2 bases; junction bases not matched to a gene: 2. The CDR3 loop is CASSYSGTSGQETQYF. The DNA of the CDR3 is TGTGCCAGCAGTTACTCGGGGACTAGCGGACAAGAGACCCAGTACTTC.

About this clone itself: Mismatch with germline at one junction end may stem from a read error. This chain joins TRBV30 and TRBJ1-1; possibly TRBD1 for D (6 bases). Looked up from germline, CDR1 is GTSNPN and CDR2 is SVGIG (reference sequence). The CDR3 has 14 residues. In DNA, the CDR3 is TGTGCCTGGAGTCGTGGGGGGGCTGACACTGAAGATTTCTTT. Residues: CAWSRGGADTEDFF. Based on the CDR3 plus reference TRBV30 and TRBJ1-1, the full variable domain is SQTIHQWPATLVQPVGSPLSLECTVEGTSNPNLYWYRQAAGRGLQLLFYSVGIGQISSEVPQNLSASRPQDRQFILSSKKLLLSDSGFYLCAWSRGGADTEDFFGQGTRLTVV.

The chain joins TRBV12-5 to TRBJ2-1, with 11 bases aligning to TRBD2. CDR3 length: 16 residues. J lost 1 base, V lost 6 bases, and 5 bases had no gene match. The germline gives CDR1 LGHNT, CDR2 FRNRAP. DNA for the CDR3: TGTGCTAGTGGCCCGGGACTAGCGGTATCCTACAATGAGCAGTTCTTC. Amino acid sequence: CASGPGLAVSYNEQFF.